The rows below give T cell receptor beta chains drawn from one sample of a study of shared clonotypes between healthy human individuals. Sequencing used immunoSEQ multiplex PCR; TCRdb keeps in-frame clones, though not all of them. The sample includes over 850,000 clones, around 78% seen only once; the top ten take 0.55% to 0.7%. The sample taken for sequencing was memory CD4+ T cells from PBMCs. These receptors all come from a man between 18 and 29 years old in good health. Some clones in this sample may be carry-over from other donors' samples. CDR3s leave out the opening cysteine and the closing phenylalanine or tryptophan.

cdr3_aa cdr3_length v_call
ASSLAIWGDVGEDTQY 16 TRBV5-1
ASSLNPHGRSSGNTIY 16 TRBV28
ASSLGGGRETQY 12 TRBV28
RSGPYNEQF 9 TRBV28
ASSLTSGRLNNEQF 14 TRBV28
ASSGAGTGGSGTQY 14 TRBV6-1
ASSRTRDRTYEQY 13 TRBV27
ASSQWTSGSSRNEQF 15 TRBV14
ASSSTGVSNQPQH 13 TRBV7-8
ASSLLEEYEQY 11 TRBV2
ASSGLAGGGTQY 12 TRBV7-2
ASSLGSYGETQY 12 TRBV7-3
ASSIEDGRARTQY 13 TRBV7-2
ASSPRTYEQY 10 TRBV19
ASSWGLDEQY 10 TRBV6-6
ASSYSTRASDTQY 13 TRBV2
ASSWDYYGYT 10 TRBV5-5
ASSGQGMNTEAF 12 TRBV25-1
ASSHSRLDGANVLT 14 TRBV28
ASSPNPGAYEQY 12 TRBV7-9
SVEAGGGEQF 10 TRBV29-1
ASSSGVGLAVYEQY 14 TRBV28
ASSQESGTRDIGGNEQF 17 TRBV4-2
ASSETHGDQPQH 12 TRBV25-1
ASSPSLDSLGANVLT 15 TRBV4-1
ASSFRGSSGANVLT 14 TRBV9
AWSRAGVSSYEQY 13 TRBV30
ASWGRAAKNIQY 12 TRBV28
ASSLAPSGTSYEQY 14 TRBV7-9
ASSQHQREGTDTQY 14 TRBV4-2
ASSLEGRAQPQH 12 TRBV5-1
ATTTRRTGGGGYT 13 TRBV15
ASSPLGGSFSRATDTQY 17 TRBV7-3
ASTLGAVGQGVEKLF 15 TRBV2
ASSVGSSYNEQF 12 TRBV9
SAGYNEQF 8 TRBV29-1
ASSSPQGAPGNTIY 14 TRBV7-9
SAPWGDTQY 9 TRBV20-1
ASSSGGDPYYEQY 13 TRBV28
ASSVDPAPGELF 12 TRBV9
ASSFYGNAEAF 11 TRBV7-2